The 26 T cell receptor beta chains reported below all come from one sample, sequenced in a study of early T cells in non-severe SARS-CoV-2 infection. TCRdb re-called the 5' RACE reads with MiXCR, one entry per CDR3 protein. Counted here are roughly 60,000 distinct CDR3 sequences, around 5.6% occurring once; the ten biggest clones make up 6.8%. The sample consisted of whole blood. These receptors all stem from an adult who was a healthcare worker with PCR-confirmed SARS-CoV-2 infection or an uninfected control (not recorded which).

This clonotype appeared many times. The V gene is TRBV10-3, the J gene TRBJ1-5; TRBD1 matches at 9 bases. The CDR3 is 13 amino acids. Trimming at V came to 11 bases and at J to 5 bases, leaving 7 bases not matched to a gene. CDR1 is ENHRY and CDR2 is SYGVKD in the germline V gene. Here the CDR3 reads CAVSQGAYQPQHF. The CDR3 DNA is TGTGCCGTTTCACAGGGGGCATATCAGCCCCAGCATTTT.

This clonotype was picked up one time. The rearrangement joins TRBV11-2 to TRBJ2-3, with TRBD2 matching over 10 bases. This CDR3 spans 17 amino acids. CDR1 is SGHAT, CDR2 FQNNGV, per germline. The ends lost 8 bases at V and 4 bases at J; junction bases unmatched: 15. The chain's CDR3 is CASGYRIAGGRADTQYF. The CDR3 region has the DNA TGTGCCAGCGGTTACCGAATAGCGGGAGGACGGGCAGATACGCAGTATTTT.

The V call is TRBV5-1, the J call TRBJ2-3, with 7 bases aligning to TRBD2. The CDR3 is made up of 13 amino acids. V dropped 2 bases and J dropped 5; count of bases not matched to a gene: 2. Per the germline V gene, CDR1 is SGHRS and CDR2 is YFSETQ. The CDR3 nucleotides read TGCGCCAGCAGCTTCGCGGGGGAAGATACGCAGTATTTT. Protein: CASSFAGEDTQYF.

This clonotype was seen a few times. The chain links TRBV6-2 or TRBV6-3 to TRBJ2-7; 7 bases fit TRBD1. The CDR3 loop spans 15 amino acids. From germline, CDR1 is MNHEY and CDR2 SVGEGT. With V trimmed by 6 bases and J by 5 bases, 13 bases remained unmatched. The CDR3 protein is CASRTPGGFQDEQYF. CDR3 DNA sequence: TGTGCCAGCAGAACCCCAGGGGGATTCCAAGACGAGCAGTACTTC.

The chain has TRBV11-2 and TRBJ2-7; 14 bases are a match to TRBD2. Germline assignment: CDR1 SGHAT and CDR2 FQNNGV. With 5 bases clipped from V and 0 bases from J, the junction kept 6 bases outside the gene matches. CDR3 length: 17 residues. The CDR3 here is CASSTRLAGGASYEQYF. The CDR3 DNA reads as TGTGCCAGCAGCACTCGACTAGCGGGGGGGGCCTCCTACGAGCAGTACTTC.

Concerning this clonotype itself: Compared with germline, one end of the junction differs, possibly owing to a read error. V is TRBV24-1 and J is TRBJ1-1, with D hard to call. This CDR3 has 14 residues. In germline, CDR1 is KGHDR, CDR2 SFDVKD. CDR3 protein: CATSESGRNTGAFF. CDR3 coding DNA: TGTGCCACCAGTGAGTCCGGGAGGAACACTGGAGCTTTCTTT.

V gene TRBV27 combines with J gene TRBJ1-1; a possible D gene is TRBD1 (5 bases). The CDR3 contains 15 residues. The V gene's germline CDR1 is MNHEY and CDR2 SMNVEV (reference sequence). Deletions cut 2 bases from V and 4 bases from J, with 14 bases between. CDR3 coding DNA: TGTGCCAGCAGTTTAGGGGGGATGAAGGCCACTGAAGCTTTCTTT. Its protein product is CASSLGGMKATEAFF.

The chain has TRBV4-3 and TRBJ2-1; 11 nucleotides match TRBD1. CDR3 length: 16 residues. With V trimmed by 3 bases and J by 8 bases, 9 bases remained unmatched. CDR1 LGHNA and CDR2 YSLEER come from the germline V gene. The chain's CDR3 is CASSHAPGQGVDEQFF. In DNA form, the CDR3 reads TGCGCCAGCAGCCACGCACCGGGACAGGGGGTAGATGAGCAGTTCTTC.

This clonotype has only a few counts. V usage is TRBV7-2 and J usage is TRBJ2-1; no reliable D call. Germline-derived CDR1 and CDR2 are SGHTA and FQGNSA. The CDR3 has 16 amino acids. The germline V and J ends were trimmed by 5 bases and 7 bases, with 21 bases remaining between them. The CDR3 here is CASSGNSARRWNEQFF. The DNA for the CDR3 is TGTGCCAGCAGCGGAAATAGTGCTCGCCGGTGGAATGAGCAGTTCTTC.

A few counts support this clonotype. The CDR3 spells CASSWDGSSYNSPLHF. The CDR3 DNA reads as TGTGCCAGCAGTTGGGACGGCAGCTCCTATAATTCACCCCTCCACTTT. The chain combines TRBV27 with TRBJ1-6; maybe TRBD1 (5 bases). The CDR3 runs to 16 residues. Trimming took 4 bases from V and 0 from J, leaving 10 bases between them. Germline-derived CDR1 and CDR2 are MNHEY and SMNVEV (reference sequence).

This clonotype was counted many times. The CDR3 here is CATRLDRAGELFF. The CDR3 DNA is TGTGCCACCAGGCTGGATCGGGCCGGGGAGCTGTTTTTT. This chain joins TRBV15 and TRBJ2-2; D not certain. The V gene lost 6 bases and the J gene lost 6 bases, with 11 bases spanning the gap. The CDR3 spans 13 residues. Looked up from germline, CDR1 is LNHNV and CDR2 is YYDKDF (reference sequence).

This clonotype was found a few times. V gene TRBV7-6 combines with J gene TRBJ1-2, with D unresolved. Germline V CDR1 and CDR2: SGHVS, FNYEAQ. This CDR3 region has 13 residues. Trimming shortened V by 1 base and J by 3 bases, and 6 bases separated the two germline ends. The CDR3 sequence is CASSLGQDYGYTF. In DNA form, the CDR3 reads TGTGCCAGCAGCTTAGGCCAGGACTATGGCTACACCTTC. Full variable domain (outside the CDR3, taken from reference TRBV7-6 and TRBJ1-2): GAGVSQSPRYKVTKRGQDVALRCDPISGHVSLYWYRQALGQGPEFLTYFNYEAQQDKSGLPNDRFSAERPEGSISTLTIQRTEQRDSAMYRCASSLGQDYGYTFGSGTRLTVV.

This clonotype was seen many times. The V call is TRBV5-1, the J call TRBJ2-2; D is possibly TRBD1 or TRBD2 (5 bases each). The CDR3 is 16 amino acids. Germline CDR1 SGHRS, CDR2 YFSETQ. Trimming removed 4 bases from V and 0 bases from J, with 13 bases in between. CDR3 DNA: TGCGCCAGCAGCCCTGGGACCGTCGCGAACACCGGGGAGCTGTTTTTT. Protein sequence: CASSPGTVANTGELFF.

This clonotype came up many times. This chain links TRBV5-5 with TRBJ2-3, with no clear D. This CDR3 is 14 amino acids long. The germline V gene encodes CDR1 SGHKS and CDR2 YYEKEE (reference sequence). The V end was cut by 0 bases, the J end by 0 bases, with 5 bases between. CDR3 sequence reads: CASSLDLSTDTQYF. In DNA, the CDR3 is TGTGCCAGCAGCTTGGACTTAAGCACAGATACGCAGTATTTT. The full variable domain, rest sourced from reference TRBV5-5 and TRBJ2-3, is DAGVTQSPTHLIKTRGQQVTLRCSPISGHKSVSWYQQVLGQGPQFIFQYYEKEERGRGNFPDRFSARQFPNYSSELNVNALLLGDSALYLCASSLDLSTDTQYFGPGTRLTVL.

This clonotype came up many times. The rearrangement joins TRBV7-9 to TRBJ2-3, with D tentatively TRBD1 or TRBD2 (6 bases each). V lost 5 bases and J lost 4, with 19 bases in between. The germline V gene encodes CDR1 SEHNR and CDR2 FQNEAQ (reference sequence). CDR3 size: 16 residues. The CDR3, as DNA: TGTGCCAGCAGCCATACTTCTACGGGGGCGGCAGATACGCAGTATTTT. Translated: CASSHTSTGAADTQYF.

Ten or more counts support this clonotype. The CDR3 region has the DNA TGCAGCGTTGATGGGATTGGGGGGGGCAATGAGCAGTTCTTC. Encoded protein: CSVDGIGGGNEQFF. This sequence joins TRBV29-1 and TRBJ2-1, with 7 bases lining up with TRBD2. With V trimmed by 3 bases and J by 6 bases, 8 bases remained unmatched. This CDR3 has 14 residues. Germline lookup yields CDR1 SQVTM and CDR2 ANQGSEA.

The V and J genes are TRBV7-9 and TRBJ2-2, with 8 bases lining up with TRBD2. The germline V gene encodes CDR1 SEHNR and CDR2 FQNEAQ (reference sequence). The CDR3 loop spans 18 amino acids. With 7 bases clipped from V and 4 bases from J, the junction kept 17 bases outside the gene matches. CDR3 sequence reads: CASTTWRAVAGSTGELFF. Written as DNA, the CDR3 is TGTGCCAGCACCACTTGGCGGGCGGTAGCGGGGAGCACCGGGGAGCTGTTTTTT.

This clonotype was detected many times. The CDR3 here is CASTGGASSYNEQFF. The CDR3 DNA sequence: TGTGCCAGCACCGGCGGGGCTAGCTCCTACAATGAGCAGTTCTTC. The chain carries TRBV11-2 and TRBJ2-1, with D possibly matching TRBD2 (6 bases). This CDR3 is 15 amino acids long. Trimming shortened V by 7 bases and J by 0 bases, and 13 bases separated the two germline ends. Germline values: CDR1 SGHAT, CDR2 FQNNGV.

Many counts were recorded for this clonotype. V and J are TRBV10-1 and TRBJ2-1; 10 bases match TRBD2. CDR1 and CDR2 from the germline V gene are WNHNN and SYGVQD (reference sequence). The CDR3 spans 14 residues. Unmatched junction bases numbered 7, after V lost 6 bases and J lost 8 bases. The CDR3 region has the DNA TGCGCCAGCAGATCTAGCGGGGGTATGGATGAGCAGTTCTTC. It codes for CASRSSGGMDEQFF.

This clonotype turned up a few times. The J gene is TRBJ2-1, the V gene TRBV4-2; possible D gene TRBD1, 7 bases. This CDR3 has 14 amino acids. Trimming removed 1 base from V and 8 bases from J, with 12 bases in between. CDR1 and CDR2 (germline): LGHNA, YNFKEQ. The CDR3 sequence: CASSQGQGGHEQFF. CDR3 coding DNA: TGTGCCAGCAGCCAAGGCCAGGGGGGCCATGAGCAGTTCTTC.

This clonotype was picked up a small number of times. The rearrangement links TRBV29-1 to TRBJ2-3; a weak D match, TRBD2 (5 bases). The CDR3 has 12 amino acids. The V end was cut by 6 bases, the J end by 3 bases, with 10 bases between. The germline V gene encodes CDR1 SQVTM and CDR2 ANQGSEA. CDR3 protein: CSVEVGTDTQYF. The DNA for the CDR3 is TGCAGCGTGGAGGTAGGAACAGATACGCAGTATTTT.

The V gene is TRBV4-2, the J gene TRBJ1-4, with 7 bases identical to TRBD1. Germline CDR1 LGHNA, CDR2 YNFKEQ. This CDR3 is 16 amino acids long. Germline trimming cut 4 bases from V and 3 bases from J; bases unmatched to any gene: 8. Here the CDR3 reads CASSLTRQGPNEKLFF. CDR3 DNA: TGTGCCAGCAGCCTAACCCGACAGGGACCTAATGAAAAACTGTTTTTT.

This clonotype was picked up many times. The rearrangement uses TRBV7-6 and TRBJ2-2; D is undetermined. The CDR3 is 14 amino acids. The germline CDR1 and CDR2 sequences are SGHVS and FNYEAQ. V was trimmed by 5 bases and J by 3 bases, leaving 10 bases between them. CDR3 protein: CASSPIMDTGELFF. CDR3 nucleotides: TGTGCCAGCAGCCCAATAATGGACACCGGGGAGCTGTTTTTT.

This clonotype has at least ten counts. The CDR3 protein is CASSSTGGYGYTF. The DNA for the CDR3 is TGTGCCAGCAGCTCGACAGGAGGCTATGGCTACACCTTC. The chain has TRBV7-8 and TRBJ1-2, with D perhaps TRBD1 (6 bases). Per germline, CDR1 SGHVS and CDR2 FQNEAQ. This CDR3 is built from 13 residues. Trimming left V 4 bases short and J 4 bases short, with 10 bases between.

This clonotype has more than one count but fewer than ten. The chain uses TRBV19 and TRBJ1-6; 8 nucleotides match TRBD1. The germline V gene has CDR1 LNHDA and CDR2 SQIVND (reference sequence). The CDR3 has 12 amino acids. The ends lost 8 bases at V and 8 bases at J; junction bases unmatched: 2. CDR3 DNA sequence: TGTGCCAGTCAGACAGGGGATTCACCCCTCCACTTT. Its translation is CASQTGDSPLHF.

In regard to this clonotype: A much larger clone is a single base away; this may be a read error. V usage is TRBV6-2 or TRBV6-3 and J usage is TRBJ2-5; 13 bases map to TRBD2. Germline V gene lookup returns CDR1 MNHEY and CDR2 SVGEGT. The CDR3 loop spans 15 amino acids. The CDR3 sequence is CASSPRLAGGEIQYF. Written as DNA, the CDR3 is TGTGCCAGCAGTCCGAGACTAGCGGGGGGTGAGATCCAGTACTTC.